Listed below are T cell receptor beta chains from one sample, sequenced in a study of T cells in Graves' hyperthyroidism and ophthalmopathy. TCRdb independently ran MiXCR on the multiplex PCR reads; one entry per CDR3 protein. This sample has roughly 520,000 distinct CDR3 sequences; around a quarter occur once, and the top ten carry over 9%. The sample consisted of blood. Receptor source: a woman under 40 with Graves' ophthalmopathy. Each CDR3 is given with its conserved first and last residue. A D gene is named only where the DNA matches it firmly. Only part of the rows carry a size: once, few, many, or a class if the clone is expanded.

many	TRBJ2-7	TRBD1	TRBV19	CASSISGTGGTYEQYF	TGTGCCAGTAGTATCTCCGGGACAGGTGGGACCTACGAGCAGTACTTC
few	TRBJ1-6	TRBD1	TRBV27	CASRDRGNSPLHF	TGTGCCAGCCGGGACAGGGGAAATTCACCCCTCCACTTT
many	TRBJ1-1	.	TRBV5-1	CASSLDRHPTEAFF	TGCGCCAGCAGCTTGGACAGGCATCCCACTGAAGCTTTCTTT
many	TRBJ1-1	.	TRBV20-1	CSARSGEATEAFF	TGCAGTGCTAGATCGGGGGAGGCGACTGAAGCTTTCTTT
.	TRBJ1-1	.	TRBV11-2	CASSLVGNAMNTEAFF	TGTGCCAGCAGCTTAGTGGGGAACGCCATGAACACTGAAGCTTTCTTT
many	TRBJ1-3	.	TRBV3-1	CASSQSQGNTIYF	TGTGCCAGCAGCCAGAGTCAAGGGAACACCATATATTTT
many	TRBJ1-5	.	TRBV7-2	CASSPGKGNQPQHF	TGCGCCAGCAGCCCCGGAAAGGGCAATCAGCCCCAGCATTTT
.	TRBJ2-5	.	TRBV6-1	CAITITWSFGETQYF	TGTGCCATCACCATCACGTGGTCGTTTGGGGAGACCCAGTACTTC
few	TRBJ1-3	.	TRBV20-1	CSASGENTIYF	TGCAGTGCTAGTGGAGAAAACACCATATATTTT
many	TRBJ2-2	.	TRBV6-1	CASSTGRNTGELFF	TGTGCCAGCAGTACGGGGAGAAACACCGGGGAGCTGTTTTTT
.	TRBJ1-5	.	TRBV24-1	CATSDYSNQPQHF	TGTGCCACCAGTGATTACAGCAATCAGCCCCAGCATTTT
many	TRBJ1-2	TRBD1	TRBV12-3/TRBV12-4	CASSSGGTGPYGYTF	TGTGCCAGCAGTTCAGGGGGGACAGGGCCCTATGGCTACACCTTC
many	TRBJ1-1	.	TRBV6-5	CASSYEGTEAFF	TGTGCCAGCAGTTACGAGGGAACTGAAGCTTTCTTT
few	TRBJ2-7	.	TRBV2	CASKRGGYEQYF	TGTGCCAGCAAGAGGGGGGGTTACGAGCAGTACTTC
many	TRBJ1-1	.	TRBV2	CASERMNTEAFF	TGTGCCAGCGAAAGGATGAACACTGAAGCTTTCTTT
many	TRBJ2-7	.	TRBV3-2	CASSQGTWSSYEQYF	TGTGCCAGCAGCCAGGGGACATGGAGTTCCTACGAGCAGTACTTC
few	TRBJ2-2	.	TRBV3-1	CASSLNTGPTNTGELFF	TGTGCCAGCAGCCTTAACACCGGGCCGACGAACACCGGGGAGCTGTTTTTT
few	TRBJ1-1	TRBD1	TRBV20-1	CSAIDRGRGDTEAFF	TGCAGTGCCATCGACAGGGGGCGCGGGGACACTGAAGCTTTCTTT